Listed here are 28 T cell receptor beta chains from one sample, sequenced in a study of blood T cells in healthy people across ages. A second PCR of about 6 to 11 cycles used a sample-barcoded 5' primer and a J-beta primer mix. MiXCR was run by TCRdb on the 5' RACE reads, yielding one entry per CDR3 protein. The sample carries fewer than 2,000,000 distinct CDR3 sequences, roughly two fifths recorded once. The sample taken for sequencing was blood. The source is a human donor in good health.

The CDR3 DNA reads TGCAGTGGGGGAGGGGCCGTCTACAATGAGCAGTACTTC. The encoded protein is CSGGGAVYNEQYF. The chain combines TRBV20-1 with TRBJ2-1, with TRBD2 matching 7 bases. Matching the DNA end better, TRBJ2-7 makes the J call doubtful. The CDR3 loop spans 13 amino acids. Germline V lookup: CDR1 DFQATT, CDR2 SNEGSKA (reference sequence).

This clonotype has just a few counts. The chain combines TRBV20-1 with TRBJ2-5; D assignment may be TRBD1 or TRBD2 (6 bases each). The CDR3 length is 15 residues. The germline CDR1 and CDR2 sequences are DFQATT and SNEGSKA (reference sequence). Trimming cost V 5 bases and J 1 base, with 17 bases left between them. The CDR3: CSAPLPRGPQETQYF. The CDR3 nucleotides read TGCAGTGCTCCACTCCCCCGGGGGCCCCAAGAGACCCAGTACTTC.

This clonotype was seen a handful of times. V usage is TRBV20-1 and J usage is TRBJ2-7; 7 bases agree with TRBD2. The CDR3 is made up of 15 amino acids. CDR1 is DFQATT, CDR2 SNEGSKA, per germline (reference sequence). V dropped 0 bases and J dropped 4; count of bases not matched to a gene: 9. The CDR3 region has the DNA TGCAGTGCTAGAGATCCGGGGGGAGGGGAATACGAGCAGTACTTC. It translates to CSARDPGGGEYEQYF.

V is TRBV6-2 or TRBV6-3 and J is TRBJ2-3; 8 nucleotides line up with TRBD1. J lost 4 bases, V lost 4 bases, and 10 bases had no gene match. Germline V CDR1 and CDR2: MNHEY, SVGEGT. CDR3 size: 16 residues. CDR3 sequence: CASSFFGRGLADTQYF. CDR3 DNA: TGTGCCAGCAGTTTCTTCGGCAGGGGGCTGGCAGATACGCAGTATTTT.

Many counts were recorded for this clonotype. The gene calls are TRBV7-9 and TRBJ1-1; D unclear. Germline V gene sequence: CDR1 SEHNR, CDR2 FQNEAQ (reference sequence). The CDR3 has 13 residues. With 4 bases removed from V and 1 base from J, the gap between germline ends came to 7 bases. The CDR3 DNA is TGTGCCAGCAGCTCTGAGGGGAACACTGAAGCTTTCTTT. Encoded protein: CASSSEGNTEAFF.

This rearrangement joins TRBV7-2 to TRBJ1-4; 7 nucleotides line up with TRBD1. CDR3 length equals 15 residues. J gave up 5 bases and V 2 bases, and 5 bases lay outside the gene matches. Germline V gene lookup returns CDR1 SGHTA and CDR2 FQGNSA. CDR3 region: CASSLQAGGNEKLFF. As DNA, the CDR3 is TGTGCCAGCAGCTTACAGGCAGGGGGAAATGAAAAACTGTTTTTT.

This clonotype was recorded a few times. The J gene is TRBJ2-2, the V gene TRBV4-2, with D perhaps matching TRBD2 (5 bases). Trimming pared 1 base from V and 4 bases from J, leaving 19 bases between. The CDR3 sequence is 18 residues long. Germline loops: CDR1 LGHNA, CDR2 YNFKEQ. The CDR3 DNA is TGTGCCAGCAGCCAAGGACTACTAGTTTTTAATTCCACCGGGGAGCTGTTTTTT. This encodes CASSQGLLVFNSTGELFF.

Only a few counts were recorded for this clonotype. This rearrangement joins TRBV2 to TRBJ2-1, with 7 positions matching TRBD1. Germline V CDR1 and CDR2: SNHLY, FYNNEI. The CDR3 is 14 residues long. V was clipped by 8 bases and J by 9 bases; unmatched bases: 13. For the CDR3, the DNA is TGTGCCAGCCGGGGACAGTCGGGTTATAGTGAGCAGTTCTTC. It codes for CASRGQSGYSEQFF.

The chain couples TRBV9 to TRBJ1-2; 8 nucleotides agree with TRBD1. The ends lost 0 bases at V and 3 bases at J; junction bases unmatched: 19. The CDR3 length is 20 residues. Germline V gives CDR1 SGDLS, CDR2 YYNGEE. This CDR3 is CASSVEGGQGAAARYYGYTF. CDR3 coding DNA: TGTGCCAGCAGCGTAGAAGGAGGGCAGGGGGCCGCCGCCAGGTACTATGGCTACACCTTC.

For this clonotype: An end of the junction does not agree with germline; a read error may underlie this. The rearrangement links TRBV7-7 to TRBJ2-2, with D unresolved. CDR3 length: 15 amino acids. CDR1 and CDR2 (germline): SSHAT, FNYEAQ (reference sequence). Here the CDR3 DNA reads TGTGCTAGCAGCTCCTCCACGGTCAGGTCCGGGGAGCTGTTTTTT. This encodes CASSSSTVRSGELFF.

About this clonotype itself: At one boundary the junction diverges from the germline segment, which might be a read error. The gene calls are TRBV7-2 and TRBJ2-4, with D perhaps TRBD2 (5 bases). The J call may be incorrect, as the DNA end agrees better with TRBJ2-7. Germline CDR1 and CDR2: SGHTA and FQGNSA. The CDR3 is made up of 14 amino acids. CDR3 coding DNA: TGTGTCAGCAGCTTAGATTATGGGAGCAACGAGCAGTACTTC. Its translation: CVSSLDYGSNEQYF.

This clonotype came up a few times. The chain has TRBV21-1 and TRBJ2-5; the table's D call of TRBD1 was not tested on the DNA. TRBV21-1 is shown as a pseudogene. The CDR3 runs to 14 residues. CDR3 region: CASRGQGGQETQYF. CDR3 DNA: TGTGCCAGCAGAGGACAGGGTGGCCAAGAGACCCAGTACTTC.

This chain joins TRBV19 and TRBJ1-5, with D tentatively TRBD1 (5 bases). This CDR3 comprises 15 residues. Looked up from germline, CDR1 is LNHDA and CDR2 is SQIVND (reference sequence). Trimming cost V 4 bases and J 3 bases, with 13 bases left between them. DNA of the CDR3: TGTGCCAGTAGTACCGCGGGAGGGACCAATCAGCCCCAGCATTTT. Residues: CASSTAGGTNQPQHF.

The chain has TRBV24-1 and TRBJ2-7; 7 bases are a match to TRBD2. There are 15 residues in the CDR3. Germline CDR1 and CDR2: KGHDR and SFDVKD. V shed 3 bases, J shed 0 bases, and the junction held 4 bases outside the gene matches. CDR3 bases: TGTGCCACCAGTGATGGGCTAGCGGACTCCTACGAGCAGTACTTC. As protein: CATSDGLADSYEQYF.

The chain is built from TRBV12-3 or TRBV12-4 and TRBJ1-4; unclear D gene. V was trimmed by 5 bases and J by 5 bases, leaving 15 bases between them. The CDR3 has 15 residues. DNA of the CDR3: TGTGCCAGCAGTCCAAGTGGGTGGGTCAATGAAAAACTGTTTTTT. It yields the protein CASSPSGWVNEKLFF.

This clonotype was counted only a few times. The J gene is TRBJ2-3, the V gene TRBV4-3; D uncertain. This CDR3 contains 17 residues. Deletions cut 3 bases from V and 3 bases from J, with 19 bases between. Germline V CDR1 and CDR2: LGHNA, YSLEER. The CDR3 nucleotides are TGCGCCAGCAGCCACCTACGAAGCAGTCCGATTACAGATACGCAGTATTTT. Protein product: CASSHLRSSPITDTQYF.

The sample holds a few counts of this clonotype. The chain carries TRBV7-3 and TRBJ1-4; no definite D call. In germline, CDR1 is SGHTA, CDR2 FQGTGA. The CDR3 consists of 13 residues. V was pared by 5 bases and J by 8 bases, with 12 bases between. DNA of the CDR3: TGTGCCAGCAGCCCGGGTGCAGGAGAAAAACTGTTTTTT. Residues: CASSPGAGEKLFF.

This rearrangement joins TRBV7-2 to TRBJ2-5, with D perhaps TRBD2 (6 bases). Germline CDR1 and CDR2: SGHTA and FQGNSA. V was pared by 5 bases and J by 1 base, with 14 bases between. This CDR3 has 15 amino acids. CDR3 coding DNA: TGTGCCAGCAGCATGTCCGGGACTCTCCAAGAGACCCAGTACTTC. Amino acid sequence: CASSMSGTLQETQYF.

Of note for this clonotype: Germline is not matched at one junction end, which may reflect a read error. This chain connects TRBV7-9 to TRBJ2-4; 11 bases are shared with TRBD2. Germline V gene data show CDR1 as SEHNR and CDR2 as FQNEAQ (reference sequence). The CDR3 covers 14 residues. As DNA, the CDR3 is TGTGCCAGCAGCTTGCCTAGCGGGGGGCCTATTCTGTACTTC. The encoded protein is CASSLPSGGPILYF.

The CDR3 region has the DNA TGTGCCAGACAAGCCGGGGGAACCTCGGGGACCCAGTACTTC. It encodes CARQAGGTSGTQYF. V gene TRBV10-3 combines with J gene TRBJ2-5, with D possibly TRBD2 on 6 matching bases. This CDR3 region has 14 residues. Germline assignment: CDR1 ENHRY and CDR2 SYGVKD. The V end was cut by 10 bases, the J end by 7 bases, with 22 bases between.

CDR3: CASSASRDTLYEQYF. In nucleotides, the CDR3 is TGTGCCAGCTCAGCCTCCCGGGACACCCTCTACGAGCAGTACTTC. V usage is TRBV18 and J usage is TRBJ2-5; TRBD1 might be the D (6 bases). The J call may be incorrect, as the DNA end agrees better with TRBJ2-7. The CDR3 sequence is 15 residues long. Germline CDR1 is KGHSH and CDR2 is LQKENI.

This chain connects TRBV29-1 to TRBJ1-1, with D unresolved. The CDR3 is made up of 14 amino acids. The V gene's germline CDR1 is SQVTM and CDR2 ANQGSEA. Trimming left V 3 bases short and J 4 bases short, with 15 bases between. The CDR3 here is CSVEDNRRATEAFF. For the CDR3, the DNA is TGCAGCGTTGAGGATAACAGACGGGCCACTGAAGCTTTCTTT.

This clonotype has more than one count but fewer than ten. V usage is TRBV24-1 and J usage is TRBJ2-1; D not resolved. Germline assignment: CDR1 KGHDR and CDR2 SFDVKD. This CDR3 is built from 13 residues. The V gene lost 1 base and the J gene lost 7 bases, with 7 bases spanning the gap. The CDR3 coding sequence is TGTGCCACCAGTGATTTATCGGCGAATGAGCAGTTCTTC. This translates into CATSDLSANEQFF.

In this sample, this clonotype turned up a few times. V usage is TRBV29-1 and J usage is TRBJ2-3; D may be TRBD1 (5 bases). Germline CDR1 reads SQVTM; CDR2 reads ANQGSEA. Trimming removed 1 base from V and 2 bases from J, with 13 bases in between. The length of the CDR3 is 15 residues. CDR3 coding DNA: TGCAGCGTTGAAGTTGCAGGGTTGCCCACAGATACGCAGTATTTT. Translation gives CSVEVAGLPTDTQYF.

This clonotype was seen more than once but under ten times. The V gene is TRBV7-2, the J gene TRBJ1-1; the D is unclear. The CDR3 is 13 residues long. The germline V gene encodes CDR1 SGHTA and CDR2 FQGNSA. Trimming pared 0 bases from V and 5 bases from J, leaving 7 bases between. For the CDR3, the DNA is TGTGCCAGCAGCTTAGCATCAGAGACTGAAGCTTTCTTT. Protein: CASSLASETEAFF.

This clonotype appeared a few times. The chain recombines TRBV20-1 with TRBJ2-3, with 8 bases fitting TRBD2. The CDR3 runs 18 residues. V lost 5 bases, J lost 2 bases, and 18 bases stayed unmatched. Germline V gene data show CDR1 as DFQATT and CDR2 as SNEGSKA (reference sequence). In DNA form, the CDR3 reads TGCAGTGCTTACGGGGGGGGCCGAGAGGGCATGGCCACAGATACGCAGTATTTT. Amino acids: CSAYGGGREGMATDTQYF.

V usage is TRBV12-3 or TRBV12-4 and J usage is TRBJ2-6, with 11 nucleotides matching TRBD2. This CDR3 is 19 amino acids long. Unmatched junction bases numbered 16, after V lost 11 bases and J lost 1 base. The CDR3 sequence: CAGAGGTTSGGSGANVLTF. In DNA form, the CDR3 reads TGTGCCGGCGCCGGGGGGACCACTAGCGGGGGTTCTGGGGCCAACGTCCTGACTTTC.

CDR3 loop: CASTKGGYSNQPQHF. CDR3 in DNA: TGTGCCAGCACCAAGGGGGGTTATAGCAATCAGCCCCAGCATTTT. This sequence joins TRBV12-3 or TRBV12-4 and TRBJ1-5; perhaps TRBD1 as D (6 bases). Trimming pared 7 bases from V and 0 bases from J, leaving 13 bases between. The CDR3 has 15 amino acids.